This T cell receptor beta chain was identified during a study of OX40 agonist ivuxolimab in advanced cancers. As for the study in general: Among those enrolled, mean age was around 60 years (range about 23 to 79) and 75% to 85% were male. Therapy given before enrollment (anti-PD-1, anti-PD-L1 or anti-CTLA-4) was allowed, and over 35% had some. Study-level points and caveats: Also present in some nonresponders was a low level of normalized T-cell clonal expansion.

This clone came up once. The antigen remains unidentified. Autoimmune disease history or systemic immunosuppression led to patient exclusion. This CDR3 comprises 17 residues. In germline, CDR1 is SEHNR, CDR2 FQNEAQ (reference sequence). V lost 4 bases and J 1 base, leaving 19 bases between the germline ends. Sequencing was performed with immunoSEQ multiplex PCR; in TCRdb, only in-frame clones are kept and a portion is missing. The table includes approximately 74,000 clones, 90% detected once. The chain employs TRBV7-9 and TRBJ1-2; a weak D match, TRBD1 (5 bases). The starting material was CD4+ or CD8+ T cells sorted from blood, obtained in a trial of the OX40 agonist ivuxolimab. This TCR was sampled from an adult with an advanced solid tumor such as melanoma, head and neck, liver or kidney cancer. The CDR3 DNA reads as TGTGCCAGCAGCTCGTTGACGGGGGACCGAATTAACTATGGCTACACCTTC. This sequence encodes CASSSLTGDRINYGYTF.